This T cell receptor (beta chain) was identified in a study of blood T cell repertoires in COVID-19. Study at large: The United States, Italy and Spain supplied acute and convalescent COVID-19 samples. Nucleic acid was either cDNA or gDNA, and it came from T cells, B-cell-depleted T cells, or PBMCs.

With 7 bases removed from V and 4 bases from J, the gap between germline ends came to 13 bases. CDR1 is MNHEY, CDR2 SVGAGI, per germline. This CDR3 spans 14 amino acids. As originally analysed: Reference gene primer amplification gave estimated nucleated cell counts. Assay: immunoSEQ multiplex PCR; the TCRdb copy retains only in-frame clones and omits some. D and trimming come from the DNA, and the V and J calls and clone size come from that table. The sample records roughly 150,000 clones, around 84% being singletons. The genes are TRBV6-5 and TRBJ1-4; a possible D gene is TRBD1 (5 bases). The TCR originated in a woman between 45 and 65 years old with acute or convalescent COVID-19. Material: peripheral blood. CDR3 sequence: CASTSTDFNEKLFF. As DNA, the CDR3 is TGTGCCAGCACCTCGACAGACTTTAATGAAAAACTGTTTTTT.